This entry describes one T cell receptor (beta chain). Its antigen has not been determined. Base quality data are lacking; no much larger clone is found one base away. TCRbeta CDR3 regions were amplified from genomic DNA by means of the immunoSEQ Assay, a bias-controlled multiplex PCR. In the source study's methods: The number of nucleated cells in each sample was estimated from the amplification of reference gene primers within the assay. To quantify the absolute abundance of each unique TCRbeta CDR3 rearrangement, sequence reads were collapsed and filtered. For each sample, productive Simpson clonality was calculated as the square root of Simpson's diversity index over productive rearrangements. This immuneACCESS table, as held by TCRdb, lists in-frame sequences with V and J called but not all clones. Of the missing ones, under half trace to an unresolved V gene in checked studies; the others have no known cause. V, J and clone size reflect that table, while D and trimming were determined from the DNA. The sample table records about 200,000 clones; around 90% of these occur just once. About 3% of the sample comes from the top ten.

Each collaborating institution followed its own protocols to collect whole blood in K2EDTA tubes. For TCRbeta analysis, collaborators shipped samples as frozen whole blood, isolated PBMCs, or DNA extracted from either of those sample types. The CDR3 runs 20 residues from the cysteine to the phenylalanine. The read is trimmed to its CDR3 DNA, 60 bases read in frame from base 1. Via the germline V gene (reference sequence), CDR1 is MNHNY and CDR2 SVGAGI. Trimming takes 6 bases off V and 0 bases off J; junction bases not matched to a gene: 18. This entry comes from a study of blood T cell repertoires in COVID-19 (dated by TCRdb to about 2020). Background for the entire study: Samples covering the acute and convalescent phases of COVID-19 were provided by collaborators in the United States, Italy and Spain. The material from the prospective study consisted of cDNA or gDNA derived from T cells, B-cell-depleted T cells, or PBMCs. Subjects who had been exposed to COVID-19, were actively infected with it, or had recovered from it provided the deeply sampled blood TCRbeta repertoires that made up the dataset. The repertoires were made available in a free public database intended to serve as a resource for research on the immune response to SARS-CoV-2. Samples came from the ongoing ImmuneRACE study (first 160 participants) plus 1,254 subjects from 6 global collaborators. A de-identified subject ID, COVID-19 status, age in years and sex were almost always included in the sample metadata. Where available, HLA class I and class II types were taken from metadata supplied by the sample provider and were not determined by assay-based typing.

Overall study outcomes, separate from this receptor: The quantity of clinical and demographic metadata differed by source and by participant and was supplied without curation.

The chain was built from TRBV6-6 and TRBJ2-7; 12 junctional bases match TRBD2. Sequencing was carried out using peripheral blood. The receptor was derived from a man in his 60s with acute or convalescent COVID-19. The DNA sequence is given as TGTGCCAGCAGCTCCGGACTAGCGGGGCTATTCCTCCCCAGCTCCTACGAGCAGTACTTC. This encodes CASSSGLAGLFLPSSYEQYF.